This T cell receptor (beta chain) was sequenced in a study of Ad26.COV2.S vaccination and SARS-CoV-2 variants. Whole-study results and caveats: Vaccinees showed greater spike-specific TCR breadth than placebo recipients. Vaccinated and placebo-treated recipients had similar non-spike TCR breadth.

The length of the CDR3 is 16 residues. Germline V lookup: CDR1 MNHEY, CDR2 SMNVEV (reference sequence). Trimming at V came to 3 bases and at J to 2 bases, leaving 6 bases not matched to a gene. Here immunoSEQ multiplex PCR was the method, and the copy in TCRdb shows in-frame clones only, minus some. The sample has 350,000 to 450,000 clones, 75% to 90% seen once. The treatment is: roughly 20 received Ad26.COV2.S at low or high dose, single or two shots; about 5 received placebo; per-sample allocation not given. Samples were taken on day 63 after the first vaccine or placebo injection. Donor was an adult aged 18-55 years in Boston. Concerning this clone: The antigen is not known.

The TCR was taken from a person aged 18-60 years who received the Ad26.COV2.S COVID-19 vaccine or a placebo. The sequencing here drew on peripheral blood, taken in a trial of Ad26.COV2.S vaccine versus placebo. The chain carries TRBV27 and TRBJ2-5, with TRBD1 matching 10 bases. The CDR3 here is CASSFSGQGGQETQYF. In DNA, the CDR3 is TGTGCCAGCAGTTTCTCCGGACAGGGGGGGCAAGAGACCCAGTACTTC.